This record covers a single T cell receptor (beta chain). The specificity of this receptor is unknown. The sample holds no much larger clone one base away, and base qualities are not on file. These data come from a study of blood T cell repertoires in COVID-19 (dated by TCRdb to between 2020 and 2021). Some background on the complete study: The collaborator samples originated in the United States, Italy and Spain and spanned the acute and convalescent phases of COVID-19. Samples came from the ongoing ImmuneRACE study (first 160 participants) plus 1,254 subjects from 6 global collaborators. Deeply sampled blood TCRbeta repertoires from subjects exposed to, actively infected with, or recovered from COVID-19 were included in the dataset. Where HLA class I and class II types were available, the types were taken from metadata supplied by the sample provider, not from assay-based typing. A de-identified subject ID, COVID-19 status, age in years and sex were almost always included in the sample metadata. The prospective study material was composed of cDNA or gDNA derived from T cells, B-cell-depleted T cells, or PBMCs. The repertoires were made available in a free public database intended to serve as a resource for research on the immune response to SARS-CoV-2. The research as a whole found: Clinical and demographic metadata were provided uncurated, with the amount varying by source and participant.

Including cysteine and phenylalanine, the CDR3 has 15 amino acids. The DNA shown is the 45-base CDR3, in frame from base 1. From a lookup of the germline V gene (reference sequence), CDR1 and CDR2 are LNHDA and SQIVND. V sheds 6 bases and J sheds 1 base, leaving 15 bases between their ends. The immunoSEQ Assay, a bias-controlled multiplex PCR, was used to amplify TCRbeta CDR3 regions from genomic DNA. The authors' analysis ran thus. Within the assay, amplification of reference gene primers was used to estimate how many nucleated cells each sample contained. To quantify the absolute abundance of each unique TCRbeta CDR3 rearrangement, sequence reads were collapsed and filtered. Productive Simpson clonality was computed per sample as the square root of Simpson's diversity index over productive rearrangements. TCRdb took over this immuneACCESS table, retaining in-frame rearrangements with V and J assigned. Such tables are incomplete; in checked studies, under half of the missing clones stem from an unresolved V gene, and the remainder is unexplained. The V and J calls and clone size are taken from that table; D and trimming were inferred from the DNA. In all, the sample holds 200,000 or so clones, and about 87% of those were seen once. About 2.4% of the sample belongs to the ten largest clones.

Participants in the prospective study were aged 18 to 89 years, lived in some 24 United States geographic areas, and enrolled through a virtual design. To assign participants to cohorts, the prospective study relied on clinical history that participants themselves reported in a screening survey and a study questionnaire. ImmuneRACE Cohort 3 recovered participants were defined by two consecutive negative NP/OP PCR tests, healthcare professional clearance, or symptom resolution. In the prospective study, whole blood, serum and a nasopharyngeal or oropharyngeal swab were collected from each participant by mobile phlebotomists. Additional blood draws and questionnaires over an approximately 2-month period could optionally be provided by prospective study participants. Blood samples from the prospective study were shipped frozen or at room temperature prior to DNA extraction.

The sequenced material came from PBMCs or T cells enriched from blood (not recorded which). Recombination connected TRBV19 to TRBJ1-1; too little of a D gene remains to name it. This clonotype was obtained from a woman aged 25 to 39 who had recovered from COVID-19. The CDR3 reads CASRLWAGENTEAFF. In nucleotides, the sequence is TGTGCCAGTAGGCTATGGGCAGGTGAGAACACTGAAGCTTTCTTT.